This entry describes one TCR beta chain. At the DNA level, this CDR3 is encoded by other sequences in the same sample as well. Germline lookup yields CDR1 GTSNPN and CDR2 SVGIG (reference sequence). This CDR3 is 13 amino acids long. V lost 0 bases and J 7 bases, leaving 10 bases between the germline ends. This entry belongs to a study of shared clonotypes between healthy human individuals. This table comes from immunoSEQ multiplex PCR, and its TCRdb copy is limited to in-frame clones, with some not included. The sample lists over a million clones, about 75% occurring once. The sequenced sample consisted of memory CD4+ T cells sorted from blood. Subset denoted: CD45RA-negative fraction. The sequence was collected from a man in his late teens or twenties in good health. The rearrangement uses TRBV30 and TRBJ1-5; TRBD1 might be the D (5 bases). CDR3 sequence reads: CAWSVRREQPQHF. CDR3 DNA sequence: TGTGCCTGGAGTGTACGCAGGGAACAGCCCCAGCATTTT. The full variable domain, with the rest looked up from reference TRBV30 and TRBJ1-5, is SQTIHQWPATLVQPVGSPLSLECTVEGTSNPNLYWYRQAAGRGLQLLFYSVGIGQISSEVPQNLSASRPQDRQFILSSKKLLLSDSGFYLCAWSVRREQPQHFGDGTRLSIL.